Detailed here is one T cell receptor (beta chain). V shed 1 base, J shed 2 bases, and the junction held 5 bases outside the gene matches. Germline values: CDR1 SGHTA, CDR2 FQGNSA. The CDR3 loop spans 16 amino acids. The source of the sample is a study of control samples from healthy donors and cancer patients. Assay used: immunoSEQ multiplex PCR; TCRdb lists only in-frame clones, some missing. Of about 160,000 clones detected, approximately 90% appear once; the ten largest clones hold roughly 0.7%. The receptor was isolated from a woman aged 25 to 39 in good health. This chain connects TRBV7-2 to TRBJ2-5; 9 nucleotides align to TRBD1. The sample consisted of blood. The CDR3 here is CASSLGGTGFQETQYF. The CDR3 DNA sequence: TGTGCCAGCAGCTTAGGGGGGACAGGGTTTCAAGAGACCCAGTACTTC.